This TCR beta chain was documented in a study of post-analysis software for immune sequencing data. Study overall: The disease courses spanned relapsing-remitting, secondary progressive and progressive-relapsing forms of multiple sclerosis. Study-wide results and limits: Normalized Chao1 diversity was significantly lower in multiple sclerosis patients than in controls. Elevated frequency relative to controls characterized a handful of TRBV segments in patients, TRBV5-6, TRBV5-1 and TRBV20-1 among them.

Each TCR beta cDNA library carried unique molecular identifiers. TCRdb re-called the PCR reads through MiXCR, storing one row per CDR3 protein. Of under 650,000 distinct CDR3 sequences listed, around 47% were seen once; the top ten hold approximately 1.7%. Comment on this clonotype: Its target is unknown.

CDR1 is SGHRS and CDR2 is YFSETQ in the germline V gene. V was pared by 0 bases and J by 5 bases, with 14 bases between. CDR3 length equals 15 residues. Sequencing was carried out using blood. The chain carries TRBV5-1 and TRBJ2-5; D is possibly TRBD2 (6 bases). This receptor was taken from a girl aged 5 to 17 with multiple sclerosis. The CDR3 is CASSLGPTSAETQYF. The CDR3 coding sequence is TGCGCCAGCAGCTTGGGCCCGACTAGTGCGGAGACCCAGTACTTC. Filled out from reference TRBV5-1 and TRBJ2-5, the complete variable domain reads KAGVTQTPRYLIKTRGQQVTLSCSPISGHRSVSWYQQTPGQGLQFLFEYFSETQRNKGNFPGRFSGRQFSNSRSEMNVSTLELGDSALYLCASSLGPTSAETQYFGPGTRLLVL.